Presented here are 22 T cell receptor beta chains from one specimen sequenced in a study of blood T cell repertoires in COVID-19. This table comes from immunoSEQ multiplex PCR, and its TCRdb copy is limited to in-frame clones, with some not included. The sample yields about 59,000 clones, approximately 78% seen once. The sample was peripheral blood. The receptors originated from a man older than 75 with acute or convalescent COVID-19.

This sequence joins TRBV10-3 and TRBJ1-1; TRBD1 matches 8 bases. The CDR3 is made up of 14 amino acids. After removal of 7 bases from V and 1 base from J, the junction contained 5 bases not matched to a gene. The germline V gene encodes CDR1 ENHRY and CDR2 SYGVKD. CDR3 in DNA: TGTGCCATCACATCAGGGGGCGAGAACACTGAAGCTTTCTTT. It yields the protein CAITSGGENTEAFF.

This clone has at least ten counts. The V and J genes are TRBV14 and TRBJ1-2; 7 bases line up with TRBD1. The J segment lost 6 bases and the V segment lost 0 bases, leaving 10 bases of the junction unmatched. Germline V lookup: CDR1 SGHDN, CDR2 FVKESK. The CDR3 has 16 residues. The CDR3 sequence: CASSQDDPGQRHGYTF. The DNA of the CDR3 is TGTGCCAGCAGCCAAGATGACCCGGGACAGAGACATGGCTACACCTTC.

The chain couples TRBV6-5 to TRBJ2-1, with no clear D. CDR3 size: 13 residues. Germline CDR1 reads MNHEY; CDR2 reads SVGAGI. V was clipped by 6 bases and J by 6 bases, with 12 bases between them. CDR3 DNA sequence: TGTGCCAGCAGAGCGCTTAAAGGCAATGAGCAGTTCTTC. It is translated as CASRALKGNEQFF.

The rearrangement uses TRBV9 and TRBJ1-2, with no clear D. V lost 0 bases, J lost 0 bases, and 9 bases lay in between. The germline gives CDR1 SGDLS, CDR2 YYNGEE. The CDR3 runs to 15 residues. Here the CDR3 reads CASSVGQSANYGYTF. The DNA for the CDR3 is TGTGCCAGCAGCGTAGGTCAGAGCGCTAACTATGGCTACACCTTC.

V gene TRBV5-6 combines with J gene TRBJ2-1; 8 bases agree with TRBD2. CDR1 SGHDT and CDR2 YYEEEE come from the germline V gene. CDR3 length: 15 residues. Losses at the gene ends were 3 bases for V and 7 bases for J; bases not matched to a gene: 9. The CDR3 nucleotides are TGTGCCAGCAGCTACATGGGGACTAGATTAAATGAGCAGTTCTTC. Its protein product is CASSYMGTRLNEQFF. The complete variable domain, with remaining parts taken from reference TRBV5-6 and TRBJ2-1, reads DAGVTQSPTHLIKTRGQQVTLRCSPKSGHDTVSWYQQALGQGPQFIFQYYEEEERQRGNFPDRFSGHQFPNYSSELNVNALLLGDSALYLCASSYMGTRLNEQFFGPGTRLTVL.

The CDR3, as DNA: TGCGCCAGCAGCTCGGGACAGGGGGCCGAGGATGGCTACACCTTC. It translates to CASSSGQGAEDGYTF. The V gene is TRBV5-1, the J gene TRBJ1-2, with 12 bases matching TRBD1. V was clipped by 3 bases and J by 6 bases; unmatched bases: 6. CDR1 SGHRS and CDR2 YFSETQ come from the germline V gene. CDR3 length: 15 amino acids.

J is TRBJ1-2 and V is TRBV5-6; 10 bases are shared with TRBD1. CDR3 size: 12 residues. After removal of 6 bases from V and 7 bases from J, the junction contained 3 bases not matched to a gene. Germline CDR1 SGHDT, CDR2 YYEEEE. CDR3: CASKTGGSGYTF. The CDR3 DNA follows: TGTGCCAGCAAGACAGGGGGCTCTGGCTACACCTTC.

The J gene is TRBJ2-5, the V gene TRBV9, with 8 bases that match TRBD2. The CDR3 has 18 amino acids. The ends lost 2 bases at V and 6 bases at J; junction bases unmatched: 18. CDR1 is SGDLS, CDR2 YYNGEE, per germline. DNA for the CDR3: TGTGCCAGCAGCGTTGATACCGGGACTAGTCTGGGGGGGAAGACCCAGTACTTC. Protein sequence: CASSVDTGTSLGGKTQYF.

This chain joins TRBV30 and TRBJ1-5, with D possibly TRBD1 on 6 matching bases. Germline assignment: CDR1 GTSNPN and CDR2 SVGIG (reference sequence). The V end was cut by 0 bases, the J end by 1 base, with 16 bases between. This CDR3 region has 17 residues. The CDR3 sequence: CAWSVGSGAGSNQPQHF. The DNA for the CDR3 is TGTGCCTGGAGTGTAGGGTCAGGGGCCGGGAGCAATCAGCCCCAGCATTTT.

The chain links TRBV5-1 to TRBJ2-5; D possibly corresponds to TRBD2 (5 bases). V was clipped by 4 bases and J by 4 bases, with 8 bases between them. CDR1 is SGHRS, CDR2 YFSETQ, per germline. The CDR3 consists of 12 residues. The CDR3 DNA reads TGCGCCAGCAGCCCCGCGGGAGAGACCCAGTACTTC. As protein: CASSPAGETQYF.

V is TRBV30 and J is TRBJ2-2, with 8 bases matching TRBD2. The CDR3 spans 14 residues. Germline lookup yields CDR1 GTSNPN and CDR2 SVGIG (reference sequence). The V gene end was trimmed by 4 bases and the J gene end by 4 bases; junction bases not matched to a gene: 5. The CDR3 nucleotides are TGTGCCTGGACTTTGGCGGGAGGCACCGGGGAGCTGTTTTTT. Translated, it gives CAWTLAGGTGELFF.

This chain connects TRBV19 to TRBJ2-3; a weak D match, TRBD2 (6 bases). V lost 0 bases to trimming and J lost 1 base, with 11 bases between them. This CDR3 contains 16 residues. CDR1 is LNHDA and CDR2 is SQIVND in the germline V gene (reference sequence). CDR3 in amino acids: CASSIDGGVGTDTQYF. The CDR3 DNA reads TGTGCCAGTAGTATAGATGGAGGGGTCGGCACAGATACGCAGTATTTT.

The CDR3 sequence: CASSPYRESYEQYF. DNA of the CDR3: TGTGCCAGCAGCCCCTACAGGGAGTCCTACGAGCAGTACTTC. The chain recombines TRBV11-3 with TRBJ2-7; D is possibly TRBD1 (6 bases). The CDR3 is made up of 14 amino acids. The V and J ends lost 5 bases and 1 base respectively, with 12 bases between them. Germline V gene lookup returns CDR1 SGHNT and CDR2 YENEEA.

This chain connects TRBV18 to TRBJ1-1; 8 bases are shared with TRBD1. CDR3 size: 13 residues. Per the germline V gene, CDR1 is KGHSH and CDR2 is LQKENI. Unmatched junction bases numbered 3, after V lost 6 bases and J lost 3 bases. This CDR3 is CASSTGQDTEAFF. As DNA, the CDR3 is TGTGCCAGCTCTACGGGACAGGACACTGAAGCTTTCTTT.

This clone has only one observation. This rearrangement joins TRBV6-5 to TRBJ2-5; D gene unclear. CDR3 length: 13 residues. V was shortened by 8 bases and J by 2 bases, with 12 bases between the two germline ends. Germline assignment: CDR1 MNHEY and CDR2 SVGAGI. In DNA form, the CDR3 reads TGTGCCAGCCTTCCCGAGGTTCAAGAGACCCAGTACTTC. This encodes CASLPEVQETQYF.

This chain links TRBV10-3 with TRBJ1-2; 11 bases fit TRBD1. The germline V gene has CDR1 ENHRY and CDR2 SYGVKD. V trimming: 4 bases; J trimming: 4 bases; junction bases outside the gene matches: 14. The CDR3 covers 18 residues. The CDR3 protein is CAISGIGDRGRIGYGYTF. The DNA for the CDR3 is TGTGCCATCAGTGGGATAGGGGACAGGGGGAGGATAGGCTATGGCTACACCTTC.

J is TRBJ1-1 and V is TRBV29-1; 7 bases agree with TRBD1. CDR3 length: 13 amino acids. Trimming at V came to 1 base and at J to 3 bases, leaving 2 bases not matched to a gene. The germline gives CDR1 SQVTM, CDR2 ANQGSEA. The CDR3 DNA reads TGCAGCGTTGAAGGACAGGGCGACACTGAAGCTTTCTTT. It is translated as CSVEGQGDTEAFF.

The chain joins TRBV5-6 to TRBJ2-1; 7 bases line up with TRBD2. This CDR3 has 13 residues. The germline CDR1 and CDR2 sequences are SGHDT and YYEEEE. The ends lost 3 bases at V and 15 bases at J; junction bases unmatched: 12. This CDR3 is CASSSQLREGWFF. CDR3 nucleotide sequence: TGTGCCAGCAGCTCCCAGCTGAGGGAGGGGTGGTTCTTC.

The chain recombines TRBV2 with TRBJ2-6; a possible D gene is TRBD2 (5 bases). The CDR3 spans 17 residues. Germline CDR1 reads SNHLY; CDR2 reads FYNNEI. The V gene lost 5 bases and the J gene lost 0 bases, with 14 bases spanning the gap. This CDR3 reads CASSPSVGSSGANVLTF. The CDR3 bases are TGTGCCAGCAGTCCGTCAGTGGGGAGCTCTGGGGCCAACGTCCTGACTTTC.

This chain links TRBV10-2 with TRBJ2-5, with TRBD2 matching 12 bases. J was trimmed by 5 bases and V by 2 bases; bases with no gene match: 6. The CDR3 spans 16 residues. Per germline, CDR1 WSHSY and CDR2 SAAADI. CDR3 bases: TGCGCCAGCAGTGAGGCCGACCTAGCGGGGGGGGAGACCCAGTACTTC. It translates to CASSEADLAGGETQYF.

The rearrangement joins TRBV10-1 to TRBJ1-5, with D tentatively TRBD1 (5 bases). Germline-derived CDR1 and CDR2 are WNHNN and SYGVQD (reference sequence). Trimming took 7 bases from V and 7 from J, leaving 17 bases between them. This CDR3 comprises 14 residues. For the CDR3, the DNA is TGCGCCAGCAATATACAGGATCTATGCCAGCCCCAGCATTTT. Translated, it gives CASNIQDLCQPQHF.

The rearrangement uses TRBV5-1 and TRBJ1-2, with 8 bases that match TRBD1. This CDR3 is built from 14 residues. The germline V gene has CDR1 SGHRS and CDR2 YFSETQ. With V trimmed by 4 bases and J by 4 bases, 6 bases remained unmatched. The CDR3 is CASSSETGAYGYTF. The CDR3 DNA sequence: TGCGCCAGCAGCAGCGAGACAGGGGCCTATGGCTACACCTTC.